The 20 T cell receptor beta chains presented below share a single source sample, sequenced in a study of regulatory T cells in long-lasting Graves disease (dated by TCRdb to the early 2020s). Interpreted using the paper, the time point label stands for: newly diagnosed GD, antithyroid drugs for less than 3 months. RNA was extracted from PBMCs in TRIzol for both TCR sequencing and RNA sequencing. The protocol used for the library was multiplex PCR. This sample was sequenced with an Illumina HiSeq 4000. CDR3 regions were amplified by Arm-PCR with iRepertoire HTBI primers to construct TCR beta libraries. TCRdb reanalyzed the raw reads on its own, using fastp at Q25 for trimming and MiXCR for clone calling, and kept in-frame beta chains. Each entry is one CDR3 protein sequence, shown with its most common DNA and genes. The sample has 400,000 to 550,000 distinct CDR3 sequences on record, 15% to 20% of them singletons. The ten most abundant clones make up over 8.5% of the sample.

These data were also filed under a second study, of T cells in Graves' hyperthyroidism and ophthalmopathy.

Sequences were derived from peripheral blood mononuclear cells (PBMCs), sampled at new diagnosis, from a patient treated with antithyroid drugs. Source of these receptors: a young woman with Graves disease. Donor details come from another sample of the same person, matched by shared clones.

This clonotype came up many times. The V call is TRBV20-1, the J call TRBJ2-7; D ambiguous. Germline CDR1 and CDR2: DFQATT and SNEGSKA (reference sequence). Trimming removed 6 bases from V and 6 bases from J, with 12 bases in between. The length of the CDR3 is 11 residues. CDR3 in amino acids: CSALGPSEQYF. For the CDR3, the DNA is TGCAGTGCGCTCGGGCCGTCCGAGCAGTACTTC.

The genes are TRBV28 and TRBJ1-4; the D is unclear. Per the germline V gene, CDR1 is MDHEN and CDR2 is SYDVKM. This CDR3 has 13 residues. Trimming cost V 3 bases and J 8 bases, with 10 bases left between them. CDR3 coding DNA: TGTGCCAGCAGTTTGTCCTCACCCGAAAAACTGTTTTTT. Encoded protein: CASSLSSPEKLFF. Looking up the rest from reference TRBV28 and TRBJ1-4 gives the full variable domain: DVKVTQSSRYLVKRTGEKVFLECVQDMDHENMFWYRQDPGLGLRLIYFSYDVKMKEKGDIPEGYSVSREKKERFSLILESASTNQTSMYLCASSLSSPEKLFFGSGTQLSVL.

The chain carries TRBV6-2 or TRBV6-3 and TRBJ1-5, with D unresolved. V gave up 7 bases and J gave up 0 bases, with 7 bases separating them. The CDR3 sequence is 13 residues long. Germline CDR1 and CDR2: MNHEY and SVGEGT. CDR3 DNA: TGTGCCAGCAACGACTATAGCAATCAGCCCCAGCATTTT. Protein product: CASNDYSNQPQHF.

Ten or more counts support this clonotype. This rearrangement joins TRBV12-3 or TRBV12-4 to TRBJ1-5; D is undetermined. The CDR3 runs 14 residues. Trimming removed 4 bases from V and 0 bases from J, with 7 bases in between. Here the CDR3 DNA reads TGTGCCAGCAGTTCGACCAATAGCAATCAGCCCCAGCATTTT. As protein: CASSSTNSNQPQHF.

A few counts support this clonotype. The V call is TRBV20-1, the J call TRBJ2-7; D perhaps matches TRBD2 (6 bases). The germline V gene encodes CDR1 DFQATT and CDR2 SNEGSKA (reference sequence). The CDR3 extends over 15 amino acids. V lost 0 bases and J 2 bases, leaving 14 bases between the germline ends. CDR3 DNA: TGCAGTGCTAGAGACTCCCTCGGAGGGCCCTACGAGCAGTACTTC. It translates to CSARDSLGGPYEQYF.

In this sample, this clonotype turned up a few times. J is TRBJ2-2 and V is TRBV19; D tentatively fits TRBD1 or TRBD2 (6 bases each). This CDR3 is 16 amino acids long. The ends were cut back, 3 bases at V and 9 bases at J, with 20 bases in the middle. Looked up from germline, CDR1 is LNHDA and CDR2 is SQIVND (reference sequence). CDR3 DNA: TGTGCCAGTAGTATCCCGGCCCGACTGGGGGGCCGGGAGCTGTTTTTT. Residues: CASSIPARLGGRELFF.

In its sample, this clonotype was seen many times. The chain combines TRBV12-3 or TRBV12-4 with TRBJ1-1; the match to TRBD1 covers 12 bases. The V gene end was trimmed by 4 bases and the J gene end by 8 bases; junction bases not matched to a gene: 5. The CDR3 runs to 14 residues. The CDR3 reads CASSSGTGGIEAFF. The CDR3 region has the DNA TGTGCCAGCAGTTCCGGGACAGGGGGCATCGAAGCTTTCTTT.

This clonotype showed up many times. The V and J genes are TRBV7-2 and TRBJ2-5; 10 bases fit TRBD2. V trimming: 6 bases; J trimming: 5 bases; junction bases outside the gene matches: 6. The CDR3 runs 14 residues. Germline V gene data show CDR1 as SGHTA and CDR2 as FQGNSA. This CDR3 is CASRYLAGEETQYF. CDR3 nucleotides: TGTGCCAGCAGATACCTAGCGGGAGAGGAGACCCAGTACTTC.

About this clonotype: Germline and junction disagree at one end, which may indicate a read error. The chain couples TRBV20-1 to TRBJ2-1, with D possibly TRBD2 on 5 matching bases. Germline values: CDR1 DFQATT, CDR2 SNEGSKA (reference sequence). CDR3 length equals 14 residues. As DNA, the CDR3 is TGCAGTTACCTAACGGGGAGCTCCTACAATCAGCAGTTCTTC. Its protein is CSYLTGSSYNQQFF.

This clonotype was counted ten times or more. The chain has TRBV5-1 and TRBJ2-5; possible D gene TRBD2, 6 bases. CDR1 SGHRS and CDR2 YFSETQ come from the germline V gene. Trimming pared 0 bases from V and 3 bases from J, leaving 18 bases between. The CDR3 consists of 17 residues. In DNA, the CDR3 is TGCGCCAGCAGCTTGGGGAGCGGGCAGCCACCTAAAGAGACCCAGTACTTC. Translated, it gives CASSLGSGQPPKETQYF.

This clonotype was seen many times. The rearrangement joins TRBV6-1 to TRBJ1-5; D gene ambiguous. The length of the CDR3 is 16 residues. V was cut by 0 bases and J by 5 bases, with 14 bases left in between. CDR1 is MNHNS, CDR2 SASEGT, per germline. The CDR3 DNA follows: TGTGCCAGCAGTGAAGCGGTAGGGCCCGGAGATCAGCCCCAGCATTTT. This codes for CASSEAVGPGDQPQHF.

This clonotype showed up many times. The chain links TRBV12-3 or TRBV12-4 to TRBJ2-1; 7 bases agree with TRBD2. This CDR3 has 14 residues. Germline trimming cut 6 bases from V and 3 bases from J; bases unmatched to any gene: 5. CDR3 region: CASRPAGDYNEQFF. In nucleotides, the CDR3 is TGTGCCAGCAGACCCGCGGGAGACTACAATGAGCAGTTCTTC.

This clonotype was counted many times. J is TRBJ2-7 and V is TRBV5-1; the match to TRBD1 covers 8 bases. V lost 1 base, J lost 5 bases, and 8 bases stayed unmatched. Per the germline V gene, CDR1 is SGHRS and CDR2 is YFSETQ. This CDR3 contains 15 residues. CDR3 residues: CASSLRQGFSDEQYF. In nucleotides, the CDR3 is TGCGCCAGCAGCTTGAGACAGGGGTTCTCGGACGAGCAGTACTTC.

The chain carries TRBV3-1 and TRBJ2-1; tentative D call: TRBD1 (6 bases). Germline V gene lookup returns CDR1 LGHDT and CDR2 YNNKEL (reference sequence). This CDR3 has 14 residues. V lost 4 bases and J lost 15, with 22 bases in between. DNA of the CDR3: TGTGCCAGCAGCCCGGATCGGGCCAAAGGGGGTCTGTTCTTC. It yields the protein CASSPDRAKGGLFF.

This clonotype was seen a single time. This could be a read error, since a much larger clone is one nucleotide away. The chain employs TRBV9 and TRBJ2-1; the D gene is possibly TRBD2 (6 bases). This CDR3 is built from 14 residues. Per the germline V gene, CDR1 is SGDLS and CDR2 is YYNGEE. The V end lost 0 bases, the J end lost 5 bases, and 9 bases lay between the germline ends. In nucleotides, the CDR3 is TGTGCCAGCAGCGTAGGCCTAGCGAACAATGAGCAGTTCTTC. Protein product: CASSVGLANNEQFF. The full variable domain, completed using reference TRBV9 and TRBJ2-1, is DSGVTQTPKHLITATGQRVTLRCSPRSGDLSVYWYQQSLDQGLQFLIQYYNGEERAKGNILERFSAQQFPDLHSELNLSSLELGDSALYFCASSVGLANNEQFFGPGTRLTVL.

The rearrangement joins TRBV19 to TRBJ2-2, with 7 nucleotides matching TRBD1. The CDR3 length is 18 residues. Germline V gives CDR1 LNHDA, CDR2 SQIVND (reference sequence). Losses at the gene ends were 6 bases for V and 4 bases for J; bases not matched to a gene: 17. CDR3 nucleotide sequence: TGTGCCAGTAGGAAGAAATCAGGGGGTGTGCGAACCACCGGGGAGCTGTTTTTT. This sequence encodes CASRKKSGGVRTTGELFF. Using reference TRBV19 and TRBJ2-2 for the parts outside the CDR3, the full variable domain is DGGITQSPKYLFRKEGQNVTLSCEQNLNHDAMYWYRQDPGQGLRLIYYSQIVNDFQKGDIAEGYSVSREKKESFPLTVTSAQKNPTAFYLCASRKKSGGVRTTGELFFGEGSRLTVL.

The J gene is TRBJ2-1, the V gene TRBV20-1; D remains unclear. The V gene lost 6 bases and the J gene lost 10 bases, with 13 bases spanning the gap. The CDR3 has 11 residues. CDR1 is DFQATT, CDR2 SNEGSKA, per germline (reference sequence). For the CDR3, the DNA is TGCAGTGCCCACTCCACGTGGGAGCAGTTCTTC. This sequence encodes CSAHSTWEQFF.

This chain joins TRBV6-2 or TRBV6-3 and TRBJ2-7; D possibly corresponds to TRBD1 (5 bases). Germline V gene lookup returns CDR1 MNHEY and CDR2 SVGEGT. The CDR3 has 16 residues. The V and J ends lost 2 bases and 1 base respectively, with 15 bases between them. The CDR3 reads CASSYANRLASYEQYF. CDR3 nucleotides: TGTGCCAGCAGTTACGCCAACAGGTTGGCATCCTACGAGCAGTACTTC.

This clonotype was counted many times. J is TRBJ1-1 and V is TRBV3-1, with D possibly matching TRBD1 (5 bases). CDR1 is LGHDT, CDR2 YNNKEL, per germline (reference sequence). V gave up 4 bases and J gave up 4 bases, with 13 bases separating them. The length of the CDR3 is 14 residues. The CDR3 bases are TGTGCCAGCAGCCCCTCTCCGGGGGGCACTGAAGCTTTCTTT. Translated: CASSPSPGGTEAFF.

This clonotype was recorded at least ten times. The chain couples TRBV2 to TRBJ2-3; 10 nucleotides align to TRBD2. There are 15 residues in the CDR3. The V gene end was trimmed by 4 bases and the J gene end by 2 bases; junction bases not matched to a gene: 3. CDR1 SNHLY and CDR2 FYNNEI come from the germline V gene. The CDR3 DNA sequence: TGTGCCAGCAGTGGCACTAGCGGGATCACAGATACGCAGTATTTT. Translating it yields CASSGTSGITDTQYF.